A selection of T cell receptor beta chains follows, all from one sample in a study of shared clonotypes between healthy human individuals. Clones were read by immunoSEQ multiplex PCR, and TCRdb kept only the in-frame ones, dropping some. The sample holds approximately 500,000 clones; 81% are singletons and the top ten take roughly 13%. Input material: PBMCs. Receptors were obtained from a woman aged 40 to 55 in good health. Some clones in this sample may be carry-over from other donors' samples. Both conserved end residues are part of each CDR3. A D gene is named only where the DNA matches it firmly. Clone size is given for some rows only: seen once, a few or many times, or a class if the clone is expanded.

D,length,J,V,size,DNA,CDR3
TRBD1,14,TRBJ2-2,TRBV9,.,TGTGCCAGCAGCGGAGGACAGGACCCCGGGGAGCTGTTTTTT,CASSGGQDPGELFF
TRBD1,15,TRBJ2-7,TRBV18,.,TGTGCCAGCTCACCGGGACAGGGGGTTTACTACGAGCAGTACTTC,CASSPGQGVYYEQYF
TRBD2,15,TRBJ2-5,TRBV30,.,TGTGCCTGGAGGGGGGGACTAGCGCCGCGAGAGACCCAGTACTTC,CAWRGGLAPRETQYF
.,13,TRBJ1-2,TRBV18,once,TGTGCCAGCTCACCATCGACAGAATATGGCTACACCTTC,CASSPSTEYGYTF
.,14,TRBJ1-1,TRBV28,.,TGTGCCAGCAGTTCCACGGTTATGAACACTGAAGCTTTCTTT,CASSSTVMNTEAFF
.,13,TRBJ2-7,TRBV11-2,.,TGTGCCAGCAGCTCCGGGTGGACCTACGAGCAGTACTTC,CASSSGWTYEQYF
TRBD2,15,TRBJ2-7,TRBV7-2,.,TGTGCCAGCAGCTTAGTATCTAGCGGGAGTTACGAGCAGTACTTC,CASSLVSSGSYEQYF
.,12,TRBJ2-7,TRBV6-1,.,TGTGCCATACTGGGGGGGCCTTACGAGCAGTACTTC,CAILGGPYEQYF
TRBD2,15,TRBJ2-1,TRBV9,once,TGTGCCAGCAGCGGGACTAGCGGGAGTAGTGATGAGCAGTTCTTC,CASSGTSGSSDEQFF
.,17,TRBJ2-4,TRBV9,.,TGTGCCAGCAGCGTAACCGCCGACAGGTGGGGCGAGGCCATTCAGTACTTC,CASSVTADRWGEAIQYF
.,15,TRBJ2-7,TRBV28,.,TGTGCCAGCAGTATCCCCGGGAGTACACCCTACGAGCAGTACTTC,CASSIPGSTPYEQYF
TRBD2,17,TRBJ2-7,TRBV11-2,once,TGTGCCAGCAGCACCCACCGACTAGCGGAGAGCTCCTACGAGCAGTACTTC,CASSTHRLAESSYEQYF